The 20 T cell receptor beta chains in this list originate from one sample, sequenced in a study of early T cells in non-severe SARS-CoV-2 infection. MiXCR was run by TCRdb on the 5' RACE reads, yielding one entry per CDR3 protein. The data contain about 76,000 distinct CDR3 sequences, over 9% of them seen just once; the ten biggest clones take up 4.7%. The sample comprised whole blood. These receptors were taken from an adult who was a healthcare worker with PCR-confirmed SARS-CoV-2 infection or an uninfected control (not recorded which).

This clonotype was recorded at least ten times. The V call is TRBV2, the J call TRBJ2-1; D uncertain. The germline V gene encodes CDR1 SNHLY and CDR2 FYNNEI. V dropped 3 bases and J dropped 4 bases, with 4 bases sitting between them. This CDR3 spans 12 amino acids. CDR3 DNA sequence: TGTGCCAGCAGTGACAGGTACAATGAGCAGTTCTTC. Residues: CASSDRYNEQFF. Full variable domain (outside the CDR3, taken from reference TRBV2 and TRBJ2-1): EPEVTQTPSHQVTQMGQEVILRCVPISNHLYFYWYRQILGQKVEFLVSFYNNEISEKSEIFDDQFSVERPDGSNFTLKIRSTKLEDSAMYFCASSDRYNEQFFGPGTRLTVL.

The V gene is TRBV7-9, the J gene TRBJ1-2; perhaps TRBD1 as D (5 bases). CDR3 length: 15 amino acids. Per germline, CDR1 SEHNR and CDR2 FQNEAQ (reference sequence). Trimming removed 5 bases from V and 4 bases from J, with 17 bases in between. CDR3 sequence: CASSLVGTETYGYTF. In DNA, the CDR3 is TGTGCCAGCAGCCTAGTAGGGACCGAGACCTATGGCTACACCTTC.

This clonotype has at least ten counts. This chain joins TRBV6-6 and TRBJ1-1, with D possibly TRBD1 on 5 matching bases. CDR1 is MNHNY, CDR2 SVGAGI, per germline (reference sequence). The CDR3 totals 14 residues. With 0 bases removed from V and 0 bases from J, the gap between germline ends came to 5 bases. CDR3 amino acids: CASSYSGVNTEAFF. CDR3 coding DNA: TGTGCCAGCAGTTACTCAGGGGTGAACACTGAAGCTTTCTTT.

Comments on this clonotype: A read error may produce the germline difference seen at one junction end. The chain combines TRBV7-7 with TRBJ2-1; no definite D call. This CDR3 is 15 amino acids long. Germline CDR1 reads SSHAT; CDR2 reads FNYEAQ (reference sequence). The CDR3 nucleotides read TGTGCTAGCAGCTTAGGAGACCTCGACTACAATGAGCAGTTCTTC. This gives the protein CASSLGDLDYNEQFF.

This clonotype was recorded a few times. The rearrangement links TRBV2 to TRBJ2-2, with D perhaps matching TRBD1 (6 bases). The germline gives CDR1 SNHLY, CDR2 FYNNEI. Between the trimmed V and J ends, which lost 8 bases and 2 bases, there was a span of 15 bases. There are 15 residues in the CDR3. The CDR3, as DNA: TGTGCCAGCCGTAGACAGGTTTATAACACCGGGGAGCTGTTTTTT. Protein: CASRRQVYNTGELFF.

The chain uses TRBV10-3 and TRBJ2-3; 8 bases align to TRBD1. V shed 3 bases and J 5 bases; nucleotides not matched to a gene: 7. The CDR3 runs 15 residues. Germline CDR1 reads ENHRY; CDR2 reads SYGVKD. CDR3 nucleotide sequence: TGTGCCATCAGTGAAGGGTCAGGGGGCAAAGATACGCAGTATTTT. This codes for CAISEGSGGKDTQYF.

In its sample, this clonotype was seen many times. The CDR3 region is CASSPDISGEQYF. CDR3 nucleotides: TGTGCCAGCAGTCCGGACATCTCGGGGGAGCAGTACTTC. The chain joins TRBV12-3 or TRBV12-4 to TRBJ2-7, with D tentatively TRBD1 or TRBD2 (5 bases each). CDR3 size: 13 residues. V gave up 5 bases and J gave up 7 bases, with 15 bases separating them.

The sample holds a few counts of this clonotype. The V and J genes are TRBV20-1 and TRBJ1-2; D call uncertain. Germline V lookup: CDR1 DFQATT, CDR2 SNEGSKA (reference sequence). Between the trimmed V and J ends, which lost 1 base and 6 bases, there was a span of 12 bases. There are 13 residues in the CDR3. CDR3 coding DNA: TGCAGTGCTAGAGGCGAGGTGGTCCATGGCTACACCTTC. As protein: CSARGEVVHGYTF.

The rearrangement links TRBV20-1 to TRBJ2-4; a weak D match, TRBD1 (7 bases). The V end lost 3 bases, the J end lost 3 bases, and 15 bases lay between the germline ends. The CDR3 totals 15 residues. CDR1 and CDR2 (germline): DFQATT, SNEGSKA (reference sequence). The CDR3 sequence: CSARDGTAGKNIQYF. DNA for the CDR3: TGCAGTGCTAGGGACGGGACAGCGGGCAAAAACATTCAGTACTTC.

This clonotype has ten or more counts. The chain has TRBV27 and TRBJ1-6, with D uncertain. The CDR3 extends over 13 amino acids. From germline, CDR1 is MNHEY and CDR2 SMNVEV (reference sequence). V lost 4 bases, J lost 10 bases, and 11 bases lay in between. CDR3 amino acids: CASSSERVSPLHF. In DNA form, the CDR3 reads TGTGCCAGCAGTTCGGAAAGGGTGTCACCCCTCCACTTT.

This clonotype was recorded a few times. The chain joins TRBV4-2 to TRBJ2-7, with 7 bases that match TRBD1. In germline, CDR1 is LGHNA, CDR2 YNFKEQ. V dropped 3 bases and J dropped 3; count of bases not matched to a gene: 5. The CDR3 has 14 residues. The CDR3 reads CASSHAGTDYEQYF. CDR3 nucleotides: TGTGCCAGCAGCCATGCCGGGACAGACTACGAGCAGTACTTC.

J is TRBJ2-1 and V is TRBV20-1, with 8 bases matching TRBD1. This CDR3 comprises 15 residues. V was pared by 1 base and J by 2 bases, with 4 bases of the junction left unmatched. The germline CDR1 and CDR2 sequences are DFQATT and SNEGSKA (reference sequence). CDR3 sequence: CSARAGTGAYNEQFF. In DNA, the CDR3 is TGCAGTGCTAGAGCCGGGACAGGAGCCTACAATGAGCAGTTCTTC.

This clonotype was observed many times. Written as DNA, the CDR3 is TGTGCCTGGAGCGAAGGGGGCTTGGGTTCACCCCTCCACTTT. Protein sequence: CAWSEGGLGSPLHF. The V call is TRBV30, the J call TRBJ1-6, with TRBD1 identical over 7 bases. CDR3 length: 14 residues. CDR1 and CDR2 (germline): GTSNPN, SVGIG (reference sequence). V was clipped by 3 bases and J by 9 bases; unmatched bases: 8. The variable domain in full, completed from reference TRBV30 and TRBJ1-6, reads SQTIHQWPATLVQPVGSPLSLECTVEGTSNPNLYWYRQAAGRGLQLLFYSVGIGQISSEVPQNLSASRPQDRQFILSSKKLLLSDSGFYLCAWSEGGLGSPLHFGNGTRLTVT.

Many counts were recorded for this clonotype. The genes are TRBV14 and TRBJ2-1; 7 nucleotides agree with TRBD1. Germline loops: CDR1 SGHDN, CDR2 FVKESK. V was pared by 6 bases and J by 1 base, with 3 bases of the junction left unmatched. This CDR3 contains 14 residues. The CDR3 reads CASRGRGSYNEQFF. CDR3 coding DNA: TGTGCCAGCAGGGGCAGGGGGTCCTACAATGAGCAGTTCTTC.

This clonotype has at least ten counts. The chain couples TRBV3-1 to TRBJ2-3; 7 bases align to TRBD2. The CDR3 has 13 amino acids. CDR1 and CDR2 from the germline V gene are LGHDT and YNNKEL (reference sequence). V lost 7 bases, J lost 4 bases, and 5 bases stayed unmatched. CDR3 nucleotides: TGTGCCAGCACACTTCGGGGGGCAGATACGCAGTATTTT. This codes for CASTLRGADTQYF.

A few counts support this clonotype. The CDR3 nucleotides are TGCGCCAGCAGTGACGGACTCGCGAACACCGGGGAGCTGTTTTTT. This codes for CASSDGLANTGELFF. The chain recombines TRBV10-1 with TRBJ2-2, with a weak D call TRBD2 (5 bases). V gave up 3 bases and J gave up 0 bases, with 8 bases separating them. Per the germline V gene, CDR1 is WNHNN and CDR2 is SYGVQD (reference sequence). The CDR3 consists of 15 residues.

This clonotype has just a few counts. This chain links TRBV12-3 or TRBV12-4 with TRBJ1-2; no clear D. Deletions cut 5 bases from V and 7 bases from J, with 8 bases between. The CDR3 consists of 11 residues. Here the CDR3 reads CASSLSSGYTF. In DNA form, the CDR3 reads TGTGCCAGCAGTCTAAGTTCTGGCTACACCTTC.

J is TRBJ1-1 and V is TRBV6-2 or TRBV6-3, with D maybe TRBD1 (6 bases). This CDR3 has 14 residues. Trimming took 6 bases from V and 4 from J, leaving 15 bases between them. Germline CDR1 and CDR2: MNHEY and SVGEGT. For the CDR3, the DNA is TGTGCCAGCAGAATCAAACAGGGTGGCACTGAAGCTTTCTTT. Translating gives CASRIKQGGTEAFF.

Only a few counts were recorded for this clonotype. Germline and junction disagree at one end, which may indicate a read error. The chain uses TRBV12-3 or TRBV12-4 and TRBJ2-4, with TRBD2 as a possible D gene (6 bases). CDR3 length: 15 amino acids. Here the CDR3 DNA reads TGTGCCAGCAGTACGGATACACTAGCCAGAAACATTCAGTACTTC. As protein: CASSTDTLARNIQYF.

The genes are TRBV7-9 and TRBJ1-2; 7 positions agree with TRBD1. V shed 5 bases, J shed 8 bases, and the junction held 14 bases outside the gene matches. The CDR3 sequence is 15 residues long. CDR1 is SEHNR and CDR2 is FQNEAQ in the germline V gene (reference sequence). DNA of the CDR3: TGTGCCAGCAGCACAACAGGGGCGGTGTCGCCCGGCTACACCTTC. Translation: CASSTTGAVSPGYTF.